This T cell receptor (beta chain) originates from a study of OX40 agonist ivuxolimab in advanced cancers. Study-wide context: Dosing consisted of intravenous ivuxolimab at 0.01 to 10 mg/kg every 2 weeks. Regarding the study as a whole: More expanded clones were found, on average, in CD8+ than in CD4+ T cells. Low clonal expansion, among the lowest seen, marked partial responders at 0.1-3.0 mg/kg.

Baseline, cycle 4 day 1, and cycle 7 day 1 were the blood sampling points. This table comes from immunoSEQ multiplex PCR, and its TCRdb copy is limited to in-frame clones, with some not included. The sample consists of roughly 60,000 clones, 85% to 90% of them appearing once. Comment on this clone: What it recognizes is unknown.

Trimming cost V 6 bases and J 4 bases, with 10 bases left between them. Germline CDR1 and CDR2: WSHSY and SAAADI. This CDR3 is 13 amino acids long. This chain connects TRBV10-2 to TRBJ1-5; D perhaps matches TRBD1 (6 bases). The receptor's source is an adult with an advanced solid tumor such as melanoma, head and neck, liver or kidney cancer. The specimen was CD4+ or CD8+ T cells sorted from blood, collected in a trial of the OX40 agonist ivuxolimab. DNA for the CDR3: TGCGCCAGCAGCACAGGGACAAATCAGCCCCAGCATTTT. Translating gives CASSTGTNQPQHF.